This T cell receptor (beta chain) was captured in a study of T cell responses to AZD1222 COVID-19 vaccine. Whole-study findings and limits: Donors were chiefly white British, with a greater number of females, and clonal diversity was perhaps underestimated.

Generated by immunoSEQ multiplex PCR, the TCRdb table keeps only in-frame clones and is missing some. This table has around 130,000 clones, 80% to 90% appearing once. CDR3 length: 14 amino acids. Per the germline V gene, CDR1 is MNHEY and CDR2 is SVGAGI. Trimming stripped 7 bases from V and 4 bases from J, with 15 bases between. Comments on this clone: Its antigen is still unknown.

V is TRBV6-5 and J is TRBJ2-3; TRBD1 is a possible D gene (6 bases). The material sequenced was peripheral blood, taken 28 days after the second AZD1222 dose. This TCR derives from an adult who received the AZD1222 COVID-19 vaccine. The CDR3 here is CASKWGRSADTQYF. As DNA, the CDR3 is TGTGCCAGCAAGTGGGGGCGTTCGGCAGATACGCAGTATTTT.